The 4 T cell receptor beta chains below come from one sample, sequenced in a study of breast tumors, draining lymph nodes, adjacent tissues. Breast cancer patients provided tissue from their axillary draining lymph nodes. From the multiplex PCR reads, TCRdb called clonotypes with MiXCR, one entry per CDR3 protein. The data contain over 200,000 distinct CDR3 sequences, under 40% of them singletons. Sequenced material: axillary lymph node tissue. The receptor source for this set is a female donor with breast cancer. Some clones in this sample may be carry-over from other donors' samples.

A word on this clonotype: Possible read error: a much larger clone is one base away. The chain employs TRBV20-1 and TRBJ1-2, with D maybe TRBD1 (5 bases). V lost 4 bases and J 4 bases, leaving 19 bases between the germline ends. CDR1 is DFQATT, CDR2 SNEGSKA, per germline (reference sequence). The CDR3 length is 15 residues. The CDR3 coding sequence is TGCAGTGCTAAAGAGCGGCCAAGGGGATCCTATGGCTACACCTTC. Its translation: CSAKERPRGSYGYTF.

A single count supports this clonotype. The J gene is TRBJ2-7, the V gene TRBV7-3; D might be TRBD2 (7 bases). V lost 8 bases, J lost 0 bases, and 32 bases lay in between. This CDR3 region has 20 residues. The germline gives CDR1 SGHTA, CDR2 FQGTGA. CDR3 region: CASALVGGPLAGSFSYEQYF. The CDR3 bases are TGTGCCAGCGCTCTAGTCGGGGGGCCCTTAGCGGGCAGTTTCTCCTACGAGCAGTACTTC.

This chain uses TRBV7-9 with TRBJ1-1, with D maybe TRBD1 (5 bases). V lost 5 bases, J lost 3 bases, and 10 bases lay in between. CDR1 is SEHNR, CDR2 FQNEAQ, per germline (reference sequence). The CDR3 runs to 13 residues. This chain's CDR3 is CASSGTRHTEAFF. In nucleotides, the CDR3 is TGTGCCAGCAGCGGGACCCGACACACTGAAGCTTTCTTT.

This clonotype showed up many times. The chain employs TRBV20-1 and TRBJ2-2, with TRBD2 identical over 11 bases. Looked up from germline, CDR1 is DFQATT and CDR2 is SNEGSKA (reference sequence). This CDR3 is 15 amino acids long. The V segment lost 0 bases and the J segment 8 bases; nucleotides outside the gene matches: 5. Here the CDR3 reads CSARDPTSGSGELFF. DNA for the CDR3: TGCAGTGCTAGAGACCCCACTAGCGGGAGTGGGGAGCTGTTTTTT.